The 7 T cell receptor beta chains below come from one sample, sequenced in a study of cytomegalovirus exposure and HLA in healthy donors. With 60 Vbeta and 13 Jbeta primers, the PCR was carried out. Produced via immunoSEQ multiplex PCR; TCRdb's table is partial and in-frame only. The sample carries fewer than 120,000 clones, 70% to 85% recorded once. Sequences were obtained from PBMCs. Every receptor here comes from a man aged 25-40 years in good health and CMV-seropositive.

The chain is built from TRBV10-3 and TRBJ1-1, with TRBD1 as a possible D gene (5 bases). CDR1 ENHRY and CDR2 SYGVKD come from the germline V gene. The germline V and J ends were trimmed by 8 bases and 5 bases, with 15 bases remaining between them. The CDR3 covers 13 residues. The CDR3 reads CAISGGRGTEAFF. Here the CDR3 DNA reads TGTGCCATCTCCGGGGGTCGGGGGACTGAAGCTTTCTTT.

V usage is TRBV18 and J usage is TRBJ1-2; weak D call: TRBD1 (5 bases). The V end lost 4 bases, the J end lost 3 bases, and 15 bases lay between the germline ends. CDR1 is KGHSH and CDR2 is LQKENI in the germline V gene. The length of the CDR3 is 15 residues. CDR3 protein: CASSRTGEGYYGYTF. Written as DNA, the CDR3 is TGTGCCAGCTCACGTACAGGAGAAGGCTACTATGGCTACACCTTC.

For this clone: As the CDR3 is not closed by the conserved phenylalanine or tryptophan, this likely results from a read error. The limits of the CDR3 on the DNA are not certain, so only TCRdb's listed CDR3 is given. The V gene is TRBV11-3, the J gene TRBJ1-2; the DNA was not compared with TRBD1, the D call given in the table. Germline V gene lookup returns CDR1 SGHNT and CDR2 YENEEA. Including both end residues, the CDR3 is 13 amino acids long. CDR3 sequence: CASALPGQGVLSP.

The V and J genes are TRBV4-1 and TRBJ1-5; 8 bases are a match to TRBD1. This CDR3 has 18 amino acids. V shed 0 bases and J 2 bases; nucleotides not matched to a gene: 9. Germline CDR1 MGHRA, CDR2 YSYEKL. CDR3 coding DNA: TGCGCCAGCAGCCAAGATTGGGAGACAGGGGAAGGCAATCAGCCCCAGCATTTT. Encoded protein: CASSQDWETGEGNQPQHF.

The V call is TRBV28, the J call TRBJ2-1, with 8 positions matching TRBD2. Germline V gene lookup returns CDR1 MDHEN and CDR2 SYDVKM. There are 14 residues in the CDR3. V trimming: 6 bases; J trimming: 5 bases; junction bases outside the gene matches: 6. In nucleotides, the CDR3 is TGTGCCAGCAGCTTCGGGGGGGAAAACAATGAGCAGTTCTTC. The encoded protein is CASSFGGENNEQFF.

This chain connects TRBV6-5 to TRBJ2-5; maybe TRBD2 (6 bases). Germline lookup yields CDR1 MNHEY and CDR2 SVGAGI. CDR3 length: 12 residues. Trimming pared 6 bases from V and 4 bases from J, leaving 9 bases between. The CDR3 sequence is CASSRGGETQYF. CDR3 DNA: TGTGCCAGCAGCCGGGGAGGAGAGACCCAGTACTTC.

The V gene is TRBV19, the J gene TRBJ1-2; 11 bases match TRBD1. The germline V gene encodes CDR1 LNHDA and CDR2 SQIVND (reference sequence). The CDR3 totals 14 residues. The ends lost 6 bases at V and 4 bases at J; junction bases unmatched: 4. The CDR3 region is CASSPGTGGYGYTF. The CDR3, as DNA: TGTGCCAGTAGCCCCGGGACAGGGGGCTATGGCTACACCTTC.